The 5 T cell receptor beta chains below all came from one sample that was sequenced in a study of T-cell memory formation after mild COVID-19. TCRdb ran MiXCR on the 5' RACE reads and lists one entry per CDR3 protein. The data contain about 340,000 distinct CDR3 sequences, 13% to 15% of them singletons. Material for sequencing was PBMCs or a T cell subset sorted from them (not recorded which). Every receptor here comes from a man between 18 and 35 years old who had mild COVID-19 (a few samples of this study predate the infection). Cell type and time point are not known.

This clonotype has only a few counts. This chain uses TRBV12-3 or TRBV12-4 with TRBJ1-1; the D is unclear. CDR3 size: 11 residues. The V and J ends lost 5 bases and 10 bases respectively, with 11 bases between them. CDR3 sequence: CASSPSVGAFF. CDR3 DNA: TGTGCCAGCAGTCCCTCGGTTGGAGCTTTCTTT.

This clonotype has at least ten counts. The chain employs TRBV4-1 and TRBJ2-1; D remains unclear. CDR3 length: 13 amino acids. Trimming cost V 0 bases and J 5 bases, with 5 bases left between them. Germline-derived CDR1 and CDR2 are MGHRA and YSYEKL. CDR3 residues: CASSQEGNNEQFF. CDR3 bases: TGCGCCAGCAGCCAAGAAGGCAACAATGAGCAGTTCTTC.

V usage is TRBV2 and J usage is TRBJ2-5; D gene unclear. The V end lost 8 bases, the J end lost 3 bases, and 19 bases lay between the germline ends. The CDR3 spans 15 residues. Germline CDR1 reads SNHLY; CDR2 reads FYNNEI. CDR3 DNA: TGTGCCAGCGGCAGCCTCCTACAGCGAAAAGAGACCCAGTACTTC. Protein sequence: CASGSLLQRKETQYF.

This clonotype has ten or more counts. The rearrangement joins TRBV10-3 to TRBJ2-1; 9 positions agree with TRBD2. CDR3 length: 13 residues. Trimming cost V 9 bases and J 4 bases; bases outside gene matches: 4. From germline, CDR1 is ENHRY and CDR2 SYGVKD. The CDR3 DNA reads as TGTGCCATGTCTAGCGGGATTTACAATGAGCAGTTCTTC. Amino acids: CAMSSGIYNEQFF.

This clonotype was counted a few times. V usage is TRBV9 and J usage is TRBJ2-2; TRBD2 might be the D (5 bases). The length of the CDR3 is 16 residues. The germline CDR1 and CDR2 sequences are SGDLS and YYNGEE. The germline V and J ends were trimmed by 4 bases and 7 bases, with 20 bases remaining between them. CDR3: CASSPGLEAWVGELFF. The DNA of the CDR3 is TGTGCCAGCAGCCCCGGACTGGAGGCCTGGGTCGGGGAGCTGTTTTTT.